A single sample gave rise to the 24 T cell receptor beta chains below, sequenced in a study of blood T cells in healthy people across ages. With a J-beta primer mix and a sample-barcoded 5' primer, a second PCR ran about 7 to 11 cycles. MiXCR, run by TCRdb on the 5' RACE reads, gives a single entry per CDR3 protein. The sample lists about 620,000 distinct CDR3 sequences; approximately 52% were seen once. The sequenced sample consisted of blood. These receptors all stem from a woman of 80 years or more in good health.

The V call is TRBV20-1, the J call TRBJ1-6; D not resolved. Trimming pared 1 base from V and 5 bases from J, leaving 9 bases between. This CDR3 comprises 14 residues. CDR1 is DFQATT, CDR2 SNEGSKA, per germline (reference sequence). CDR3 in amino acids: CSARVSLDNSPLHF. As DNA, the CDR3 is TGCAGTGCTAGAGTGTCCTTGGATAATTCACCCCTCCACTTT.

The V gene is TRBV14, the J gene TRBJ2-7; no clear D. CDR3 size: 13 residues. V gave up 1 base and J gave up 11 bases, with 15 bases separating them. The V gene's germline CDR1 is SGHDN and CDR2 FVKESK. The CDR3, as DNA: TGTGCCAGCAGCCAAGTTGAAAGGGCAGACAAGTACTTC. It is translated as CASSQVERADKYF.

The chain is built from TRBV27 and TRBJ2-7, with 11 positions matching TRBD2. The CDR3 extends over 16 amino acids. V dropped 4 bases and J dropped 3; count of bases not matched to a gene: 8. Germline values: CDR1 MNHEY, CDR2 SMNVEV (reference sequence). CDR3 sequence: CASSSLGTSGSYEQYF. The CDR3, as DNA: TGTGCCAGCAGTTCTCTTGGAACTAGCGGGAGCTACGAGCAGTACTTC.

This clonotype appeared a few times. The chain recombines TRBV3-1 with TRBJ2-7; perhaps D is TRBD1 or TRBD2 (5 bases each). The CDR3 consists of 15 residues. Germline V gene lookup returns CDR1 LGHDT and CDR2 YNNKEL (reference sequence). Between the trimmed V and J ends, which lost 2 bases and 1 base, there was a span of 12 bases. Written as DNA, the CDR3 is TGTGCCAGCAGCCAAACCGGGACCCAATCCTACGAGCAGTACTTC. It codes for CASSQTGTQSYEQYF.

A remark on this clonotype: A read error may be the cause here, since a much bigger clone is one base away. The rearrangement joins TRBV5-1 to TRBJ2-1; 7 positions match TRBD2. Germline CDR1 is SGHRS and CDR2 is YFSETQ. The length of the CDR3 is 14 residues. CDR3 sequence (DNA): TGCGCCTGCAGCACTCAGACTAGCTCGAGGGAGCAGTTCTTC. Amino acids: CACSTQTSSREQFF.

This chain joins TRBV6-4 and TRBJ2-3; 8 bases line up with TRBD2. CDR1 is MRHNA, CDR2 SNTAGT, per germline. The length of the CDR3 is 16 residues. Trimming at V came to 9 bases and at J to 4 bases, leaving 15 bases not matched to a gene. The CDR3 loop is CASPPAGDTSPDTQYF. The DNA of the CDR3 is TGTGCCAGTCCCCCAGCGGGGGATACTAGCCCAGATACGCAGTATTTT.

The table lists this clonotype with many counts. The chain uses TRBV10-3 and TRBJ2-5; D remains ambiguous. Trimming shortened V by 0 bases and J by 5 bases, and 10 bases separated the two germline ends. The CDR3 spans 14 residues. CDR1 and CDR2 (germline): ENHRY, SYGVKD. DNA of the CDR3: TGTGCCATCAGTGAGTCGGTTTTGCTTGAGACCCAGTACTTC. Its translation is CAISESVLLETQYF.

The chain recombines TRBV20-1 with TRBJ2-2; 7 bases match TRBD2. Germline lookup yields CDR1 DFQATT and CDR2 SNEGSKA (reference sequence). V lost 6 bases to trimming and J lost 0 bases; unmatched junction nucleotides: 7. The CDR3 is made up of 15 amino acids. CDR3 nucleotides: TGCAGTGCAACTAAAGCGGGGACGAACACCGGGGAGCTGTTTTTT. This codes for CSATKAGTNTGELFF.

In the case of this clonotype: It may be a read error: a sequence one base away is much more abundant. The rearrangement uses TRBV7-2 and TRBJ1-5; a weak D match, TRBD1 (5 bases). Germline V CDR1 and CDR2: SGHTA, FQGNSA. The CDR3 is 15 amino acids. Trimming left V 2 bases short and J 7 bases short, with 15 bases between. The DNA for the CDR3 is TGTGCCAGCAGCTTATCTCCGGGGCTAAAGCAGCCCCAGCATTTT. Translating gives CASSLSPGLKQPQHF.

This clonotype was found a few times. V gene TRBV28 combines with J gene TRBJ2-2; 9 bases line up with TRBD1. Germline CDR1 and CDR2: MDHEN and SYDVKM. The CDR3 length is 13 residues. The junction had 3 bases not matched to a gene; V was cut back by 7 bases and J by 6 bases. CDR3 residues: CASKGQGSGELFF. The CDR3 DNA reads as TGTGCCAGCAAAGGACAGGGGTCCGGGGAGCTGTTTTTT.

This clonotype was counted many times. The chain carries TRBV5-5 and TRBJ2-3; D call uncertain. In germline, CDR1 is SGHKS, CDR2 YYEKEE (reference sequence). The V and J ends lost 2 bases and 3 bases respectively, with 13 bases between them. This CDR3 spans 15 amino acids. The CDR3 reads CASSFTKGATDTQYF. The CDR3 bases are TGTGCCAGCAGCTTCACAAAGGGTGCGACAGATACGCAGTATTTT. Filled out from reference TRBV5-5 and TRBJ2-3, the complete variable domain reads DAGVTQSPTHLIKTRGQQVTLRCSPISGHKSVSWYQQVLGQGPQFIFQYYEKEERGRGNFPDRFSARQFPNYSSELNVNALLLGDSALYLCASSFTKGATDTQYFGPGTRLTVL.

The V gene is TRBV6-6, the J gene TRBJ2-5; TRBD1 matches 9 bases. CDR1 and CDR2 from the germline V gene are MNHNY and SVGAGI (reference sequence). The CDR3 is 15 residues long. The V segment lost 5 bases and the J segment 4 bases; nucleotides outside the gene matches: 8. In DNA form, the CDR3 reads TGTGCCAGCAGTCGCGGACAGGGGAAGAGAGAGACCCAGTACTTC. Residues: CASSRGQGKRETQYF.

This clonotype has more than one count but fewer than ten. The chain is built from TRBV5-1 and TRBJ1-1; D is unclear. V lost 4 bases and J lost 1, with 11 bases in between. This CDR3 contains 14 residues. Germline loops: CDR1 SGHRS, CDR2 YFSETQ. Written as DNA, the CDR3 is TGCGCCAGCAGCAGGGCCATGGGGAACACTGAAGCTTTCTTT. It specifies CASSRAMGNTEAFF.

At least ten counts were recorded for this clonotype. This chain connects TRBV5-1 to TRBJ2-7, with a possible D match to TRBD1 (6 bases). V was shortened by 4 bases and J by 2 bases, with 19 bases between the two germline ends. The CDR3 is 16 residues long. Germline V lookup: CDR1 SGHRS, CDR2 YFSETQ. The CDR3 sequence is CASSEPPDRSTYEQYF. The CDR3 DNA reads TGCGCCAGCAGCGAACCCCCTGACAGGTCAACCTACGAGCAGTACTTC.

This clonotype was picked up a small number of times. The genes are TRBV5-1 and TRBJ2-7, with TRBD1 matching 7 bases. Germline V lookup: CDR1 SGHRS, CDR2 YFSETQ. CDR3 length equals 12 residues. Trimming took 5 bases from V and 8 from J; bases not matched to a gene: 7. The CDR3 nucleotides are TGCGCCAGCAGTCAAACAGGGGTTAAGCAGTACTTC. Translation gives CASSQTGVKQYF. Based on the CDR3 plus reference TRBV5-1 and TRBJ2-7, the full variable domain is KAGVTQTPRYLIKTRGQQVTLSCSPISGHRSVSWYQQTPGQGLQFLFEYFSETQRNKGNFPGRFSGRQFSNSRSEMNVSTLELGDSALYLCASSQTGVKQYFGPGTRLTVT.

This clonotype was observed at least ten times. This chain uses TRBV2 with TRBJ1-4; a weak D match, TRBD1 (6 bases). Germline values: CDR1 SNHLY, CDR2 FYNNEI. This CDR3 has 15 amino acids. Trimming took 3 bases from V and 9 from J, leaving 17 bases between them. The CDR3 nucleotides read TGTGCCAGCAGTGATGCCGGGGGCCTTTCGAAAAAACTGTTTTTT. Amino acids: CASSDAGGLSKKLFF.

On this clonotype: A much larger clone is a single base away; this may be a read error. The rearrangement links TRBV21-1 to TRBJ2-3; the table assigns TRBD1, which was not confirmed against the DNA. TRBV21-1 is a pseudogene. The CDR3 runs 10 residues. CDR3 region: CARRACRQYF. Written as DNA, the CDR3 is TGTGCCCGGCGCGCCTGTCGGCAGTATTTT.

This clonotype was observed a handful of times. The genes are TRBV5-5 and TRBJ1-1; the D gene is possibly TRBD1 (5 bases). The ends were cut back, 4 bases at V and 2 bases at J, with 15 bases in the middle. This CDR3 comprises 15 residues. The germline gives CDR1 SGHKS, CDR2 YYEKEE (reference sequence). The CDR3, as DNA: TGTGCCAGCAGCGGTCTGGGGACGGCTAACACTGAAGCTTTCTTT. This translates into CASSGLGTANTEAFF.

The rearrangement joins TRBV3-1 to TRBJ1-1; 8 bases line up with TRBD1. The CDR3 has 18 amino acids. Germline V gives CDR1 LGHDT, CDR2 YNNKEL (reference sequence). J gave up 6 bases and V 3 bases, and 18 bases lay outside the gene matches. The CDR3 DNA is TGTGCCAGCAGCCACCCGCTCCGGACAGGGCTGGTGATCCCTGAAGCTTTCTTT. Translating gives CASSHPLRTGLVIPEAFF.

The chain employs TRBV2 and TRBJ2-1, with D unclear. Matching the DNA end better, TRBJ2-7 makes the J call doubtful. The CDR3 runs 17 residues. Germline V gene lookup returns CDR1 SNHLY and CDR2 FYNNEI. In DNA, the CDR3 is TGTGCCAGCAGTGTCATGGACCCCTGGAGCTCCTACAATGAGCAGTACTTC. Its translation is CASSVMDPWSSYNEQYF.

The CDR3 DNA sequence: TGCGCCAGCAGCTCGGGACAGGCAGCGACGTACACTGAAGCTTTCTTT. Translated, it gives CASSSGQAATYTEAFF. The gene calls are TRBV5-1 and TRBJ1-1; 8 bases are shared with TRBD1. With 3 bases clipped from V and 3 bases from J, the junction kept 10 bases outside the gene matches. The CDR3 is 16 amino acids. Germline-derived CDR1 and CDR2 are SGHRS and YFSETQ.

This chain's CDR3 is CASSLTGLAPGELFF. DNA of the CDR3: TGTGCCAGCAGCTTAACGGGACTAGCGCCCGGGGAGCTGTTTTTT. The chain couples TRBV7-9 to TRBJ2-2, with TRBD2 matching 10 bases. The CDR3 contains 15 residues. The V segment lost 2 bases and the J segment 6 bases; nucleotides outside the gene matches: 3. Germline assignment: CDR1 SEHNR and CDR2 FQNEAQ (reference sequence).

The CDR3 is CSAIGTGHYEQYF. The DNA for the CDR3 is TGCAGTGCTATCGGGACAGGACATTACGAGCAGTACTTC. The chain recombines TRBV20-1 with TRBJ2-7, with 8 bases matching TRBD1. From germline, CDR1 is DFQATT and CDR2 SNEGSKA (reference sequence). The J segment lost 4 bases and the V segment lost 4 bases, leaving 6 bases of the junction unmatched. This CDR3 is 13 amino acids long.

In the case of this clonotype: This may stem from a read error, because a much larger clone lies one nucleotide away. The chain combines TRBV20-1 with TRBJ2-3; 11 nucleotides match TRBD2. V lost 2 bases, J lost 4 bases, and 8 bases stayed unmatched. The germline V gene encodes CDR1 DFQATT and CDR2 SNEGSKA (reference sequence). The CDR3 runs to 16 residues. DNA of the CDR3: TGCAGTGCTAGAAAGGTCACTAGCGGGAGCGCAGATACGCAGTATTTT. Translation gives CSARKVTSGSADTQYF.